This T cell receptor beta chain was retrieved from a study of graft-versus-host responses after intestinal transplantation (dated by TCRdb to the early 2020s). For the study in its entirety: The transplants that recipients received were multivisceral, liver-intestinal, or isolated intestinal. Every recipient was given anti-thymocyte globulin induction, then maintenance tacrolimus and steroids for 3 to 4 years. Bulk TCR-beta CDR3 sequencing was used to track graft-versus-host and host-versus-graft alloreactive T cell clones in the graft, circulation and bone marrow after intestinal transplantation. To identify alloreactive clones, pre-transplant mixed lymphocyte reaction products were sequenced and then compared with unstimulated pre-transplant donor and recipient T cells. The cohort enrolled about two dozen intestinal transplant recipients, one of whom was a retransplant, and a few patients without pretransplant specimens were excluded. Donor T cell macrochimerism was defined as a peak of at least 4% donor T cells among recipient peripheral blood mononuclear cells. Instead of going to the commercial service, samples from three later patients were sequenced in-house on an Illumina MiSeq and processed with MiXCR.

Note on this clone: The clone's antigen remains unknown. Base qualities are not recorded, but no much larger clone differs from it by a single base.

Results the study describes overall, beyond this receptor: High GvH to HvG T cell clonal ratios were observed in the allografts of patients with donor T cell macrochimerism. The conclusions were limited by the relatively low number and heterogeneity of the intestinal transplant patients. GvH clones were detected in recipient bone marrow, and some appeared earlier in ileal mucosa or blood, consistent with an intestinal mucosal origin. Early after transplant, peak levels of circulating GvH clones were found to be associated with declines in HvG clones.

The library was generated by the immunoSEQ multiplex PCR assay. In most patients, genomic DNA was isolated using the Qiagen DNeasy Blood and Tissue Kit and sent frozen to Adaptive Biotechnologies for TCR sequencing. For most patients, high-throughput TCR-beta CDR3 sequencing of genomic DNA was performed by Adaptive Biotechnologies. Under the source paper's analysis protocol: Adaptive's ImmunoSEQ software was the source of the TCR sequencing data for 15 to 20 patients, while a few other patients were processed with MiXCR and VDJtools. CD4 versus CD8 sorting errors were corrected by removing sequences found in both subsets at a frequency ratio below 5:1. CDR3 nucleotide sequences shared between donor and recipient were removed because the origin of such sequences could not be assigned. To be classed as alloreactive, a clone needed at least 2-fold expansion over unstimulated cells and a minimum CFSE-low frequency of 0.002% (template counts) or 0.001% (read counts). Clones were considered mappable if detected in sequenced pre-transplant spleen, lymph node, or MLR CFSE-low populations of the donor or recipient. The cumulative frequency of alloreactive clones was calculated as a percentage of all sequences, weighted by copy number. The table comes from immuneACCESS by way of TCRdb, which keeps in-frame sequences with V and J called. Part of the clones is missing from these tables; in studies checked, under half for an unresolved V gene and the rest for unknown reasons. That table furnishes V, J and clone size, whereas the DNA furnished D and trimming. The sample yields 80,000 to 100,000 clones; around nine tenths were counted once. The ten top clones hold less than 0.4% of the sample.

The time point label of this sample denotes: cells obtained before transplantation from donor or recipient. CD3+CD4+ and CD3+CD8+ populations were FACS-sorted from unstimulated pre-transplant donor and recipient cells taken from spleen or lymph nodes. Deletion took 0 bases off V and 1 base off J, with a span of 10 bases between the germline ends. CDR1 is given as SGHTA and CDR2 as FQGNSA, both from the germline V gene. From its cysteine to its phenylalanine, the CDR3 spans 15 amino acids. CDR3 DNA is the only sequence kept; it has 45 bases, read in frame from the first base. The sequence is built from TRBV7-2 and TRBJ2-7, with the D gene uncertain. The material was unstimulated CD4+ T cells sorted from spleen or lymph node cells, obtained before intestinal transplant. The sequence was collected from a human donor who received an intestinal transplant. The CDR3 reads CASSLARGRSYEQYF. The bases read TGTGCCAGCAGCTTAGCCCGCGGCAGATCCTACGAGCAGTACTTC.